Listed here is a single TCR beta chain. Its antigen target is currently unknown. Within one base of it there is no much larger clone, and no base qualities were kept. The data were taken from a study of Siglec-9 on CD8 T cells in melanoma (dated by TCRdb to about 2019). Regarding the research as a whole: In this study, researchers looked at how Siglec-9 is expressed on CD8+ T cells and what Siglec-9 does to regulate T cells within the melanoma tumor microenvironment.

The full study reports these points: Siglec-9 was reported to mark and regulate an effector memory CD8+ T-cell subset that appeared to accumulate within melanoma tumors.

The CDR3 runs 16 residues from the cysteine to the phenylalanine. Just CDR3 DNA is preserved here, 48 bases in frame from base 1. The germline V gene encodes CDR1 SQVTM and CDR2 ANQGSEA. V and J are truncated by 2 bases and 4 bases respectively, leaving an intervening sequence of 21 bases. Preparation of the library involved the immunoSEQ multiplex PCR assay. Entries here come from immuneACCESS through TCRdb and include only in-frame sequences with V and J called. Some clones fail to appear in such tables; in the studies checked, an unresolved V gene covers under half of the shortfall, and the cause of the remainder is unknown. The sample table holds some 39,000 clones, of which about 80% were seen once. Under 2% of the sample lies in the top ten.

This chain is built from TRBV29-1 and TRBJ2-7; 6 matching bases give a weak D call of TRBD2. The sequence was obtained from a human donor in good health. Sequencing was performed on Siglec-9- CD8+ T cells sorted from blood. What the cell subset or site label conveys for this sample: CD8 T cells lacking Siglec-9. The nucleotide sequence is TGCAGCGTTGAATCTGATACAGCGGGCCCTTCATACGAGCAGTACTTC. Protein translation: CSVESDTAGPSYEQYF.